A selection of T cell receptor beta chains follows, all from one sample in a study of cytomegalovirus exposure and HLA in healthy donors. Only in-frame clones appear in the TCRdb table, and some are missing; sequencing was by immunoSEQ multiplex PCR. Here the sample spans 100,000 to 150,000 clones, about 94% being singletons. Sequenced: PBMCs. The source of these receptors is a woman aged 18-30 years in good health and CMV-seronegative. The CDR3 runs from the conserved cysteine through the conserved F or W. Fields, in order: clone size, D gene, J gene, V gene, CDR3 DNA, CDR3 protein. D genes are given only for firm matches. Size values are once, few and many counts, or a class for expanded clones, and some rows have none.

>once|TRBD1|TRBJ2-7|TRBV27
TGTGCCAGCACTCGAAGACAGGGGTCAAACGAGCAGTACTTC
CASTRRQGSNEQYF
>NA|NA|TRBJ2-2|TRBV25-1
TGTGCCAGCAGTGAAGGGCGTGACACCGGGGAGCTGTTTTTT
CASSEGRDTGELFF
>NA|TRBD1|TRBJ2-3|TRBV29-1
TGCAGCGTAGGTGACAGGGCTAGCACAGATACGCAGTATTTT
CSVGDRASTDTQYF
>NA|NA|TRBJ2-5|TRBV28
TGTGCCAGCAGTTTAATGGCAGGGGTAAGAGAAGAGACCCAGTACTTC
CASSLMAGVREETQYF
>medium-sized|NA|TRBJ2-7|TRBV19
TGTGCCAGTAGTATAGGAGGGACTGAGCAGTACTTC
CASSIGGTEQYF
>NA|NA|TRBJ2-5|TRBV27
TGTGCCAGCAGTTTCGGCATGCTCAGCGCCCAGTACTTC
CASSFGMLSAQYF
>NA|NA|TRBJ1-3|TRBV5-1
TGCGCCAGCAGCTTGGCAGGTCGGCAGGGGAGCTCTGGAAACACCATATATTTT
CASSLAGRQGSSGNTIYF
>NA|NA|TRBJ2-7|TRBV29-1
TGCAGCGCCGGGACAACCACCTACGAGCAGTACTTC
CSAGTTTYEQYF
>NA|NA|TRBJ2-3|TRBV11-3
TGTGCCAGCAGCTTAACGGGTCACTACACAGATACGCAGTATTTT
CASSLTGHYTDTQYF
>NA|NA|TRBJ1-1|TRBV6-1
TGTGCCAGCACGATAAGGTACGGGGAAAGAACTGAAGCTTTCTTT
CASTIRYGERTEAFF
>NA|NA|TRBJ2-3|TRBV28
TGTGCCATCGGGAGGGACAGGGTCACAGATACGCAGTATTTT
CAIGRDRVTDTQYF
>NA|NA|TRBJ2-2|TRBV11-3
TGTGCCAGCAGCCGACAGAACACCGGGGAGCTGTTTTTT
CASSRQNTGELFF
>once|TRBD2|TRBJ2-7|TRBV6-5
TGTGCCAGCAGTTACGGGAGGGCATCCTACGAGCAGTACTTC
CASSYGRASYEQYF
>NA|TRBD2|TRBJ2-4|TRBV5-8
TGTGCCAGCAGCTTGGTCGGGGGGGACTTC
CASSLVGGDF
>NA|NA|TRBJ2-3|TRBV7-2
TGTGCCAGCAGCTTAGGGTGGGGGCTTCACACAGATACGCAGTATTTT
CASSLGWGLHTDTQYF
>NA|NA|TRBJ2-2|TRBV10-1
TGCGCCAGCAGTCCTCAAACGGGGGTCACCGGGGAGCTGTTTTTT
CASSPQTGVTGELFF
>NA|NA|TRBJ1-5|TRBV6-5
TGTGCCAGCAGCCTCACTTTTTCTAGCAATCAGCCCCAGCATTTT
CASSLTFSSNQPQHF
>NA|NA|TRBJ1-3|TRBV5-4
TGTGCCAGCAGCGGTGGTTGGGCAGGGGCTGGAAACACCATATATTTT
CASSGGWAGAGNTIYF
>NA|NA|TRBJ2-3|TRBV27
TGTGCCAGCAGTTTATTTGAGACAGATACGCAGTATTTT
CASSLFETDTQYF
>NA|NA|TRBJ2-2|TRBV9
TGTGCCAGCAGCGTAGGAGGGTACGGGGAGCTGTTTTTT
CASSVGGYGELFF
>NA|TRBD1|TRBJ1-2|TRBV2
TGTGCCAGCAGGAGACAGGGGGATGATGGCTACACCTTC
CASRRQGDDGYTF
>NA|TRBD1|TRBJ2-1|TRBV5-1
TGCGCCAGCAGCTGGACAGGGAATGAGCAGTTCTTC
CASSWTGNEQFF
>NA|TRBD1|TRBJ2-5|TRBV4-1
TGCGCCAGCAGCCAACAAGGGACAGGGGGGTTGGAGACCCAGTACTTC
CASSQQGTGGLETQYF
>NA|NA|TRBJ2-5|TRBV11-2
TGTGCCAGCAGCTTAGCGGGGGGCGTGATAGAGACCCAGTACTTC
CASSLAGGVIETQYF
>NA|NA|TRBJ2-1|TRBV18
TGTGCCAGCTCACCACTGCGTCAGGAAGGTGAGCAGTTCTTC
CASSPLRQEGEQFF
>NA|NA|TRBJ2-7|TRBV5-1
TGCGCCAGCAGCCTGGACAAGCGAAATAACGAGCAGTACTTC
CASSLDKRNNEQYF
>once|NA|TRBJ1-3|TRBV28
TGTGCCAGCTTAGACAGTTCTGGAAACACCATATATTTT
CASLDSSGNTIYF
>few|NA|TRBJ2-7|TRBV6-1
TGTGCCAGTGGGGCTTTGTACGAGCAGTACTTC
CASGALYEQYF
>NA|TRBD1|TRBJ1-2|TRBV27
TGTGCCAGCGGACGACAGGGGAGGAACTATGGCTACACCTTC
CASGRQGRNYGYTF
>NA|NA|TRBJ2-7|TRBV14
TGTGCCAGCAGCCAAGAAGGACTCTGGGGATCCTACGAGCAGTACTTC
CASSQEGLWGSYEQYF
>NA|TRBD2|TRBJ2-5|TRBV27
TGTGCCAGCAGTTGGACTAGCGTTAAAGGGACCCAGTACTTC
CASSWTSVKGTQYF
>once|NA|TRBJ1-4|TRBV28
TGTGCCAGCAGTCAGATTAATGAAAAACTGTTTTTT
CASSQINEKLFF
>NA|TRBD2|TRBJ2-1|TRBV11-2
TGTGCCAGCAGCCCGCCGTGGGCGGGAGAAAGGGGCAATGAGCAGTTCTTC
CASSPPWAGERGNEQFF
>NA|NA|TRBJ2-6|TRBV2
TGTGCCAGCATTGGGGGCAACCCCCACTCTGGGGCCAACGTCCTGACTTTC
CASIGGNPHSGANVLTF
>NA|TRBD1|TRBJ2-3|TRBV28
TGTGCCAGCAGTTTACTAGGACAGGGGAAAGATACGCAGTATTTT
CASSLLGQGKDTQYF
>NA|NA|TRBJ1-5|TRBV28
TGTGCCAGCAGTTCTCCCCGAACAGGGTACCTCAATCAGCCCCAGCATTTT
CASSSPRTGYLNQPQHF
>NA|NA|TRBJ1-2|TRBV30
TGTGCCTGTGAGTCCGATAATGGCTACACCTTC
CACESDNGYTF
>NA|TRBD1|TRBJ2-7|TRBV11-2
TGTGCCAGCAGCCCGGGACAGGGTCCCTACGAGCAGTACTTC
CASSPGQGPYEQYF
>NA|TRBD2|TRBJ2-1|TRBV7-3
TGTGCCAGCAGCTTGTCTAGCGGGAGTTACAATGAGCAGTTCTTC
CASSLSSGSYNEQFF
>NA|TRBD1|TRBJ1-2|TRBV9
TGTGCCAGCAGCGTAGTCCCAGGGGGCAACTATGGCTACACCTTC
CASSVVPGGNYGYTF
>once|TRBD2|TRBJ2-3|TRBV10-1
TGCGCCAGCAGTGAGTCCGCGGGAGTAACAGATACGCAGTATTTT
CASSESAGVTDTQYF
>once|NA|TRBJ2-2|TRBV7-8
TGTGCCAGCAGTCCTACTAGGGACTTCCTGAACACCGGGGAGCTGTTTTTT
CASSPTRDFLNTGELFF
>once|TRBD1|TRBJ1-2|TRBV6-5
TGTGCCAGCAGGGGACAGGGAGTCACTGGCTACACCTTC
CASRGQGVTGYTF
>NA|TRBD1|TRBJ2-7|TRBV6-1
TGTGCCAGCAGCCGAGCGGGACAGGGCTCCTACGAGCAGTACTTC
CASSRAGQGSYEQYF
>once|NA|TRBJ2-7|TRBV19
TGTGCCAGTAGTATAGACAACGAGCGTTTCTACGAGCAGTACTTC
CASSIDNERFYEQYF
>NA|TRBD1|TRBJ1-1|TRBV28
TGTGCCACTTCACCAGTCGAGGCAGGGGGCAGGGAAGCTTTCTTT
CATSPVEAGGREAFF
>NA|NA|TRBJ2-7|TRBV19
TGTGCAAGTAATTCGGGAGCCTCCCGCGAGCAGTACTTC
CASNSGASREQYF
>NA|NA|TRBJ2-7|TRBV6-5
TGTGCCAGTCAGGGCTCTCCCCCCTACGAGCAGTACTTC
CASQGSPPYEQYF
>NA|TRBD1|TRBJ2-7|TRBV29-1
TGCAGCGGTGGACAGGGGGGCGACGAGCAGTACTTC
CSGGQGGDEQYF
>NA|TRBD1|TRBJ2-6|TRBV10-3
TGTGCCATCAGGTCCGACAGGGGTACCTCTGGGGCCAACGTCCTGACTTTC
CAIRSDRGTSGANVLTF
>NA|NA|TRBJ1-1|TRBV9
TGTGCCAGCAGCGTCAAGGGGGTAACGAACACTGAAGCTTTCTTT
CASSVKGVTNTEAFF
>NA|NA|TRBJ1-6|TRBV5-1
TGCGCCAGCAGCCTCAGTTCCGGGTCACCCCTCCACTTT
CASSLSSGSPLHF